The next 8 T cell receptor beta chains were all read from a single sample in a study of T cell responses to AZD1222 COVID-19 vaccine (dated by TCRdb to the early 2020s). The label giving this sample's time point can be read as: baseline before first vaccination. The library was made by the immunoSEQ multiplex PCR assay. The immuneACCESS repertoire file appears here via TCRdb, limited to in-frame rearrangements. These files lack a portion of the clones; in checked studies, under half of the deficit traces to unresolved V genes, and the cause of the others is not known. This sample has about 190,000 clones in its table, and around 92% of those were observed once. Of the sample, roughly 10% falls within the top ten clones. The specimen comprised peripheral blood, sampled on day 0 of AZD1222 vaccination. Every receptor here comes from an adult in good health.

This clone was detected once. This sequence joins TRBV7-9 and TRBJ2-2, with 7 positions matching TRBD1. Germline CDR1 is SEHNR and CDR2 is FQNEAQ (reference sequence). This CDR3 region has 15 residues. V shed 6 bases, J shed 4 bases, and the junction held 8 bases outside the gene matches. The CDR3 sequence is CASRNGDSTTGELFF. The CDR3 nucleotides are TGTGCCAGCAGGAACGGGGACAGCACCACCGGGGAGCTGTTTTTT.

The J gene is TRBJ1-5, the V gene TRBV27; D is unclear. V lost 6 bases and J lost 5, with 11 bases in between. The CDR3 contains 13 residues. Germline values: CDR1 MNHEY, CDR2 SMNVEV (reference sequence). CDR3 bases: TGTGCCAGCAGCCTCCTTGGTGATCAGCCCCAGCATTTT. Amino acid sequence: CASSLLGDQPQHF.

The gene calls are TRBV5-3 and TRBJ1-2; TRBD1 matches 8 bases. TRBV5-3 is placed among ORFs of uncertain function. The CDR3 covers 18 residues. V lost 4 bases, J lost 4 bases, and 18 bases stayed unmatched. The CDR3, as DNA: TGTGCCAGAAGCAGACCCGGACAGGGACTACCCGCTAGCTATGGCTACACCTTC. It is translated as CARSRPGQGLPASYGYTF.

The J gene is TRBJ2-7, the V gene TRBV4-3, with TRBD2 matching over 10 bases. Germline CDR1 is LGHNA and CDR2 is YSLEER. The V gene end was trimmed by 0 bases and the J gene end by 2 bases; junction bases not matched to a gene: 4. The CDR3 has 16 amino acids. The CDR3 sequence: CASSQEVAGGPYEQYF. The CDR3, as DNA: TGCGCCAGCAGCCAAGAAGTAGCGGGGGGTCCCTACGAGCAGTACTTC.

The V call is TRBV4-1, the J call TRBJ2-7; a weak D match, TRBD2 (7 bases). The CDR3 extends over 16 amino acids. From germline, CDR1 is MGHRA and CDR2 YSYEKL. The V gene lost 3 bases and the J gene lost 2 bases, with 17 bases spanning the gap. The CDR3, as DNA: TGCGCCAGCAGCCACGATGGGGGGGCTCTTACCTACGAGCAGTACTTC. Its protein product is CASSHDGGALTYEQYF.

V and J are TRBV28 and TRBJ2-3, with 9 bases matching TRBD1. This CDR3 is built from 16 residues. The trim removed 3 bases at V and 5 bases at J, leaving 9 bases unmatched. Germline CDR1 reads MDHEN; CDR2 reads SYDVKM. This chain's CDR3 is CASSLAGTGHQDTQYF. The DNA for the CDR3 is TGTGCCAGCAGTTTGGCCGGGACAGGGCATCAAGATACGCAGTATTTT.

The chain uses TRBV9 and TRBJ2-7, with TRBD1 matching 7 bases. There are 14 residues in the CDR3. V shed 3 bases and J 2 bases; nucleotides not matched to a gene: 5. Germline V lookup: CDR1 SGDLS, CDR2 YYNGEE. The CDR3 DNA sequence: TGTGCCAGCAGCGCCGGGACAGTGGCCTACGAGCAGTACTTC. It specifies CASSAGTVAYEQYF.

A note on this clone: Within the sample, other DNA sequences also encode this same CDR3. V is TRBV9 and J is TRBJ1-3; the D is unclear. The CDR3 consists of 10 residues. Germline assignment: CDR1 SGDLS and CDR2 YYNGEE. Between the trimmed V and J ends, which lost 3 bases and 5 bases, there was a span of 0 bases. CDR3 residues: CASSGNTIYF. CDR3 sequence (DNA): TGTGCCAGCAGCGGAAACACCATATATTTT. Full variable domain (remainder filled in from reference TRBV9 and TRBJ1-3): DSGVTQTPKHLITATGQRVTLRCSPRSGDLSVYWYQQSLDQGLQFLIQYYNGEERAKGNILERFSAQQFPDLHSELNLSSLELGDSALYFCASSGNTIYFGEGSWLTVV.